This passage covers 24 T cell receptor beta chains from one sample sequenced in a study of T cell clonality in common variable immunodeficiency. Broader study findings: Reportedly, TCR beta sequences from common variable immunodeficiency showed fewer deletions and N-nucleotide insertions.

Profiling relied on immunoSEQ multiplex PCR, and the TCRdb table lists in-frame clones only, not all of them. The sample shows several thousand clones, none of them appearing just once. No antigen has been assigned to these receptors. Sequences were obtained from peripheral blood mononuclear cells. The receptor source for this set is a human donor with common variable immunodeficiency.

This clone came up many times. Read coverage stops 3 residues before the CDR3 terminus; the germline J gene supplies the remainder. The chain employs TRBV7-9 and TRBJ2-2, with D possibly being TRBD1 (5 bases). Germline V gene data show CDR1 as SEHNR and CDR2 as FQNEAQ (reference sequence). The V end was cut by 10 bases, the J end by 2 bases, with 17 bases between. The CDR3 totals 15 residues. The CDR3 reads CATPRQGENTGELFF. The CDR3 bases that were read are TGTGCCACCCCACGGCAGGGCGAAAACACCGGGGAG.

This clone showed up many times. This chain's CDR3 is CSARDASGRGRNDEQYF. Incomplete CDR3 DNA: TGCAGTGCTAGAGATGCCAGCGGGAGAGGTAGAAACGACGAG. This sequence joins TRBV20-1 and TRBJ2-7, with 8 bases that match TRBD2. The read finishes 3 residues shy of the CDR3 end, and the germline J gene is used to complete it. The CDR3 totals 17 residues. The germline V gene has CDR1 DFQATT and CDR2 SNEGSKA (reference sequence). V lost 0 bases, J lost 5 bases, and 15 bases stayed unmatched.

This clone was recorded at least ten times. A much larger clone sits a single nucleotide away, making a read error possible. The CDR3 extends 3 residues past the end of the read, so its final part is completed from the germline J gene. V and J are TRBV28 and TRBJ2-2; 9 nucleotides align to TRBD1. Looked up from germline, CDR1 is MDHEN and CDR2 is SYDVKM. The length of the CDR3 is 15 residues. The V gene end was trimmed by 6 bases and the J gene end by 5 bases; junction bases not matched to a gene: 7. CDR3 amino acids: CASSPGQGATGELFF. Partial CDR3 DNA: TGTGCCAGCAGCCCGGGACAGGGAGCGACCGGGGAG. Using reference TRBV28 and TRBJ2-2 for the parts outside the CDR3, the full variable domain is DVKVTQSSRYLVKRTGEKVFLECVQDMDHENMFWYRQDPGLGLRLIYFSYDVKMKEKGDIPEGYSVSREKKERFSLILESASTNQTSMYLCASSPGQGATGELFFGEGSRLTVL.

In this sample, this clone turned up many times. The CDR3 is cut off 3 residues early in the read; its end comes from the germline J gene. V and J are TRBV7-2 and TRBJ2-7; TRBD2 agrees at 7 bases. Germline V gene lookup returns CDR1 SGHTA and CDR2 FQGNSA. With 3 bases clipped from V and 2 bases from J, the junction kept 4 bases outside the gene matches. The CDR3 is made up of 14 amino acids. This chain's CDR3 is CASSLGGVPYEQYF. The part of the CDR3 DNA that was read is TGTGCCAGCAGCTTGGGAGGGGTCCCCTACGAG.

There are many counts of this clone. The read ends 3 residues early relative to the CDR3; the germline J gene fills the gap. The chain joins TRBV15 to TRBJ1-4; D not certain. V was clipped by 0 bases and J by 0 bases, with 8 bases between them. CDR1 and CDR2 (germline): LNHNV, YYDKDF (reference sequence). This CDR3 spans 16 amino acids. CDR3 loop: CATSRDFGATNEKLFF. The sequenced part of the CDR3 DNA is TGTGCCACCAGCAGAGATTTCGGGGCAACTAATGAAAAA.

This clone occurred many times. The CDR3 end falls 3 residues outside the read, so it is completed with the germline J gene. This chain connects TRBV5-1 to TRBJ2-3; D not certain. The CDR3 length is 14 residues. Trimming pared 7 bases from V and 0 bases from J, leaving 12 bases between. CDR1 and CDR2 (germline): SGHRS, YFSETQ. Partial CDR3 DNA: TGCGCCAGCCGCCCACAACCAAGCACAGATACG. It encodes CASRPQPSTDT. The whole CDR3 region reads CASRPQPSTDTQYF.

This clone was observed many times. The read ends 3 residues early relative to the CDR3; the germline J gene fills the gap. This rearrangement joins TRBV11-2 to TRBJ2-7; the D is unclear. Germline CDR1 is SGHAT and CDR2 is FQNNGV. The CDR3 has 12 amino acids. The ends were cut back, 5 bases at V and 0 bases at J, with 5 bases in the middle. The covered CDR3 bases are TGTGCCAGCAGCGGCCCCTCCTACGAG. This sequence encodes CASSGPSYE. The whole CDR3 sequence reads CASSGPSYEQYF.

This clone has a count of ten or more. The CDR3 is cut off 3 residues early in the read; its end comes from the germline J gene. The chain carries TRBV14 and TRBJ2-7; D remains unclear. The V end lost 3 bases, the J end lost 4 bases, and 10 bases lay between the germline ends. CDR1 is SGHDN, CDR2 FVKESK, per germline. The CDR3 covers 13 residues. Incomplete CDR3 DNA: TGTGCCAGCAGCCAGCCTCCTAGTTACGAG. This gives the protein CASSQPPSYE. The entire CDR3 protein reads CASSQPPSYEQYF.

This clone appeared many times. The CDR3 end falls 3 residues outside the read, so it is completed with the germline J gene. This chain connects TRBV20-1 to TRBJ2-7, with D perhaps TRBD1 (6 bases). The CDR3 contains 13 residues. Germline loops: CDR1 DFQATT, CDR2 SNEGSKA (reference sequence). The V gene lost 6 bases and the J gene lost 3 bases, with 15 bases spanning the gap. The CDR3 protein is CSAPDRTLYEQYF. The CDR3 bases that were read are TGCAGTGCACCCGACAGGACTCTCTACGAG.

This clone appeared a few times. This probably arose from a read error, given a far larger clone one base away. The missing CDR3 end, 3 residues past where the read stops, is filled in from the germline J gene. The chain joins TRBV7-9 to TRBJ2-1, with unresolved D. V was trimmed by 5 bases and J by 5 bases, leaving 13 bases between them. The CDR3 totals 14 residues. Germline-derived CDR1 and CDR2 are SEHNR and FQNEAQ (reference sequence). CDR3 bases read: TGTGCCAGCAGCCAAGTAGGGCAGAACAATGAG. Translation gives CASSQVGQNNE. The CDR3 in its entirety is CASSQVGQNNEQFF.

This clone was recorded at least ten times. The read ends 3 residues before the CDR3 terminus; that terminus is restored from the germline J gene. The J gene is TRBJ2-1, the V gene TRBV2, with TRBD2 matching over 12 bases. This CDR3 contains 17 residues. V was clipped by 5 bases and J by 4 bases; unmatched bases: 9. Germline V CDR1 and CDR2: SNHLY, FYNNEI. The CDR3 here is CASSHHRTSGDYNEQFF. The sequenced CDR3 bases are TGTGCCAGCAGTCACCACCGGACTAGCGGGGATTACAATGAG. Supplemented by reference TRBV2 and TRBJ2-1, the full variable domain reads EPEVTQTPSHQVTQMGQEVILRCVPISNHLYFYWYRQILGQKVEFLVSFYNNEISEKSEIFDDQFSVERPDGSNFTLKIRSTKLEDSAMYFCASSHHRTSGDYNEQFFGPGTRLTVL.

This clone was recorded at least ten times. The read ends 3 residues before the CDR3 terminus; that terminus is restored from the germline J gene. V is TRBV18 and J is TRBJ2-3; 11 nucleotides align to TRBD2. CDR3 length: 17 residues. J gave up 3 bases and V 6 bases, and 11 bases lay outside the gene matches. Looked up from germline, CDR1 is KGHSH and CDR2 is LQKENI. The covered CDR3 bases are TGTGCCAGCTCCTTCTTAGCGGGAGGGCCGGTGACAGATACG. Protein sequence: CASSFLAGGPVTDT. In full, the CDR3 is CASSFLAGGPVTDTQYF.

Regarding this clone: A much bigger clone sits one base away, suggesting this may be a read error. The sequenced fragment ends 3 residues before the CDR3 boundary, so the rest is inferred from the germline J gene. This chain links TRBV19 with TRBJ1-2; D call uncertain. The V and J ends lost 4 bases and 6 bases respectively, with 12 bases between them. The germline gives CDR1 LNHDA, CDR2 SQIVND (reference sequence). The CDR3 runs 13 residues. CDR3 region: CASSSVGKDGYTF. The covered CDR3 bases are TGTGCCAGTAGTAGTGTGGGCAAAGATGGC.

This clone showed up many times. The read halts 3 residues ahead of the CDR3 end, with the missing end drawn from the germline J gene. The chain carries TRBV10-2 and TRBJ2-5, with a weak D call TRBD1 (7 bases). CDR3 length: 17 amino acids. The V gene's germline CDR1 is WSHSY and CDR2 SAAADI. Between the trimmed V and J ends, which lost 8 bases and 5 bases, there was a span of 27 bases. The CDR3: CASLAGTQGLRTETQYF. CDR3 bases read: TGCGCCAGCCTGGCGGGGACACAGGGGCTACGAACGGAGACC.

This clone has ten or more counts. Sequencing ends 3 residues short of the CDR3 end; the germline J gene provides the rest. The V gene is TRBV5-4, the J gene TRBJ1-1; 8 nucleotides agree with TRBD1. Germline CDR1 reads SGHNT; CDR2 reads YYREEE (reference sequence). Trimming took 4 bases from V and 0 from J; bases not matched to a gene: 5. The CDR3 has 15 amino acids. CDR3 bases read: TGTGCCAGCAGCGTGATGACAGGGGTGAACACTGAA. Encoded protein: CASSVMTGVNTE. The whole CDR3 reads CASSVMTGVNTEAFF.

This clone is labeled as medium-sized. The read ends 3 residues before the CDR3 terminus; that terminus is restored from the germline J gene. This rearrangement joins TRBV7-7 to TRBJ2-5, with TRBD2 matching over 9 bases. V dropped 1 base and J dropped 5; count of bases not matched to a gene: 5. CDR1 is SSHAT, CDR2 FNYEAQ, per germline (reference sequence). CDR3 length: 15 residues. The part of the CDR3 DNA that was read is TGTGCCAGCAGCTTAGGATTAGCGGGAGTGGAGACC. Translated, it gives CASSLGLAGVET. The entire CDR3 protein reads CASSLGLAGVETQYF. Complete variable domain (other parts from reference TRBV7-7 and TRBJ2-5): GAGVSQSPRYKVTKRGQDVTLRCDPISSHATLYWYQQALGQGPEFLTYFNYEAQPDKSGLPSDRFSAERPEGSISTLTIQRTEQRDSAMYRCASSLGLAGVETQYFGPGTRLLVL.

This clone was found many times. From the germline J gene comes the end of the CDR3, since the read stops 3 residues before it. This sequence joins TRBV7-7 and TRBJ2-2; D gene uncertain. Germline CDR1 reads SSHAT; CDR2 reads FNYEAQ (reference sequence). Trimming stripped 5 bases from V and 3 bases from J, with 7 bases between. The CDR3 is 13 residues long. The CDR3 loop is CASSPKDTGELFF. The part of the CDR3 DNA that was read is TGTGCCAGCAGCCCAAAGGACACCGGGGAG.

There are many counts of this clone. The CDR3 sequence: CASSLASGGSTDTQYF. Partial CDR3 DNA: TGTGCCAGCAGCTTAGCTAGCGGGGGTAGCACAGATACG. The chain recombines TRBV7-2 with TRBJ2-3; 9 nucleotides agree with TRBD2. The read falls 3 residues short of the CDR3 end, and the missing part is taken from the germline J gene. Germline loops: CDR1 SGHTA, CDR2 FQGNSA. Trimming removed 0 bases from V and 0 bases from J; junction bases left unmatched: 1. The CDR3 is made up of 16 amino acids.

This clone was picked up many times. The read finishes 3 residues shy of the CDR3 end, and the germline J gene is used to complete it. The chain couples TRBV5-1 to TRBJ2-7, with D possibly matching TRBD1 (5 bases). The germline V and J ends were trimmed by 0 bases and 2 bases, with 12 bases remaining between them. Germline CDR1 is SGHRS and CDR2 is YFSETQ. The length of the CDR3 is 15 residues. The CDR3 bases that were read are TGCGCCAGCAGCTTGGCCGTGGCAGGGCCCTACGAG. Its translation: CASSLAVAGPYE. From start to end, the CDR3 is CASSLAVAGPYEQYF.

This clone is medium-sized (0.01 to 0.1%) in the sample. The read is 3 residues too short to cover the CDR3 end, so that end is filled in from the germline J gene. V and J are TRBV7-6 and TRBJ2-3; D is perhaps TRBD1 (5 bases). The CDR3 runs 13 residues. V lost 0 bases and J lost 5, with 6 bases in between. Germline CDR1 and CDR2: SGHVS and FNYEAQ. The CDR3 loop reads CASSLAQGDTQYF. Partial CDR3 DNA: TGTGCCAGCAGCTTAGCGCAGGGAGATACG.

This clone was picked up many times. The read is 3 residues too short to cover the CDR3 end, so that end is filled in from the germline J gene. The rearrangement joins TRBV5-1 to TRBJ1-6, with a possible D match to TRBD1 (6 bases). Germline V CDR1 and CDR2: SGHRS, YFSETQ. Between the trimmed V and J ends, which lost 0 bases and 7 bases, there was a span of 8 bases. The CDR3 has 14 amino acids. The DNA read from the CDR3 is TGCGCCAGCAGCTTGGGCCAGGGGAATTCACCC. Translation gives CASSLGQGNSP. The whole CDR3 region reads CASSLGQGNSPLHF.

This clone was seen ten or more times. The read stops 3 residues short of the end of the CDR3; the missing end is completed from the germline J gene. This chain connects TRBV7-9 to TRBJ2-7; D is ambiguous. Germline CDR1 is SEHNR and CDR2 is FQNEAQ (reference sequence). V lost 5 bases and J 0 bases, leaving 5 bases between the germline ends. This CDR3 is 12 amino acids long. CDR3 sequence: CASSLSSYEQYF. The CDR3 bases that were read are TGTGCCAGCAGCCTCAGCTCCTACGAG.

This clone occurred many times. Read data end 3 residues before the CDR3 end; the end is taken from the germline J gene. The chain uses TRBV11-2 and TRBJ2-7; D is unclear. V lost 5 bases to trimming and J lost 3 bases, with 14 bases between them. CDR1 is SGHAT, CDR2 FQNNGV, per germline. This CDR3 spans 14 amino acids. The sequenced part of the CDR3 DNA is TGTGCCAGCAGCCGGATGACACCTTACTACGAG. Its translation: CASSRMTPYYE. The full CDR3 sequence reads CASSRMTPYYEQYF. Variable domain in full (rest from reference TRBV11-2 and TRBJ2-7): EAGVAQSPRYKIIEKRQSVAFWCNPISGHATLYWYQQILGQGPKLLIQFQNNGVVDDSQLPKDRFSAERLKGVDSTLKIQPAKLEDSAVYLCASSRMTPYYEQYFGPGTRLTVT.

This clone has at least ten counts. CDR3 bases read: TGCAGTGCTAGAGGGGCGAGAGCGGGGGCCTACGAG. Its translation is CSARGARAGAYE. The full CDR3 sequence reads CSARGARAGAYEQYF. The genes are TRBV20-1 and TRBJ2-7; 8 bases map to TRBD2. The sequenced fragment ends 3 residues before the CDR3 boundary, so the rest is inferred from the germline J gene. J lost 2 bases, V lost 1 base, and 7 bases had no gene match. This CDR3 has 15 amino acids. The germline gives CDR1 DFQATT, CDR2 SNEGSKA (reference sequence).